One sample yielded the 21 T cell receptor beta chains listed below, sequenced in a study of early T cells in non-severe SARS-CoV-2 infection. From the 5' RACE reads, TCRdb called clonotypes with MiXCR, one entry per CDR3 protein. The table shows tens of thousands of distinct CDR3 sequences, with roughly 5.4% occurring only once. Sequencing input: whole blood. Receptors were obtained from an adult who was a healthcare worker with PCR-confirmed SARS-CoV-2 infection or an uninfected control (not recorded which).

This clonotype was found many times. This chain joins TRBV11-2 and TRBJ2-3, with 8 bases identical to TRBD1. CDR1 is SGHAT, CDR2 FQNNGV, per germline. This CDR3 contains 15 residues. Trimming at V came to 5 bases and at J to 3 bases, leaving 7 bases not matched to a gene. The CDR3 DNA reads TGTGCCAGCAGCCCTAGATGGACAGGGACAGATACGCAGTATTTT. It codes for CASSPRWTGTDTQYF.

This clonotype was observed many times. The chain joins TRBV30 to TRBJ2-7, with 9 bases matching TRBD2. Germline assignment: CDR1 GTSNPN and CDR2 SVGIG (reference sequence). The CDR3 is 15 residues long. Trimming at V came to 0 bases and at J to 3 bases, leaving 6 bases not matched to a gene. The chain's CDR3 is CAWSVGSSGIYEQYF. DNA of the CDR3: TGTGCCTGGAGTGTCGGCTCTAGCGGGATCTACGAGCAGTACTTC.

J is TRBJ1-5 and V is TRBV30; D gene unclear. CDR3 length: 13 residues. The germline V gene has CDR1 GTSNPN and CDR2 SVGIG (reference sequence). V gave up 1 base and J gave up 4 bases, with 8 bases separating them. CDR3 residues: CAWSGTGNQPQHF. DNA for the CDR3: TGTGCCTGGAGTGGGACGGGGAATCAGCCCCAGCATTTT.

This clonotype was seen more than once but under ten times. This rearrangement joins TRBV5-1 to TRBJ2-3; the D gene could be TRBD1 or TRBD2 (6 bases each). The CDR3 totals 13 residues. Germline assignment: CDR1 SGHRS and CDR2 YFSETQ. V was shortened by 4 bases and J by 5 bases, with 11 bases between the two germline ends. The CDR3 DNA follows: TGCGCCAGCAGCCGTGGGGGGCAAGATACGCAGTATTTT. As protein: CASSRGGQDTQYF.

This clonotype was observed at least ten times. V usage is TRBV6-5 and J usage is TRBJ1-6; no reliable D call. Germline values: CDR1 MNHEY, CDR2 SVGAGI. This CDR3 is built from 15 residues. The germline V and J ends were trimmed by 0 bases and 9 bases, with 12 bases remaining between them. As DNA, the CDR3 is TGTGCCAGCAGTTACTCCGTCTCAGCGGCTTCACCCCTCCACTTT. It codes for CASSYSVSAASPLHF.

In this sample, this clonotype turned up many times. The chain carries TRBV29-1 and TRBJ2-5, with D perhaps given as TRBD1 or TRBD2 (5 bases each). There are 14 residues in the CDR3. Trimming removed 2 bases at V and 5 bases at J, with 15 bases between. CDR1 SQVTM and CDR2 ANQGSEA come from the germline V gene. The CDR3 loop is CSVERGPRGETQYF. CDR3 sequence (DNA): TGCAGCGTTGAACGGGGCCCGCGAGGTGAGACCCAGTACTTC.

Ten or more counts support this clonotype. CDR3 nucleotides: TGCGCCAGCAGCAACCTAGCGGGAGGGCCCAATGAGCAGTTCTTC. Protein product: CASSNLAGGPNEQFF. The V and J genes are TRBV5-1 and TRBJ2-1, with TRBD2 matching 12 bases. V was pared by 4 bases and J by 6 bases, with 5 bases of the junction left unmatched. Germline V gene sequence: CDR1 SGHRS, CDR2 YFSETQ. CDR3 length equals 15 residues.

This clonotype was recorded a few times. V gene TRBV7-9 combines with J gene TRBJ2-7, with 7 nucleotides matching TRBD1. V trimming: 1 base; J trimming: 6 bases; junction bases outside the gene matches: 12. The CDR3 contains 16 residues. The germline V gene encodes CDR1 SEHNR and CDR2 FQNEAQ (reference sequence). CDR3 in DNA: TGTGCCAGCAGCTTAGGTACCGGGACAGCCGCATCCGAGCAGTACTTC. The encoded protein is CASSLGTGTAASEQYF.

As regards this clonotype: This may be a read error: a much more frequent sequence differs by one nucleotide. This rearrangement joins TRBV12-3 or TRBV12-4 to TRBJ1-1; D possibly corresponds to TRBD1 (5 bases). This CDR3 is built from 14 residues. CDR3 amino acids: CASTLDTPNTETFF. For the CDR3, the DNA is TGTGCCAGCACCCTGGACACCCCGAACACTGAAACTTTCTTT.

This clonotype was recorded a few times. The V call is TRBV9, the J call TRBJ1-1; D not certain. This CDR3 has 13 amino acids. Trimming removed 0 bases from V and 0 bases from J, with 3 bases in between. Germline CDR1 reads SGDLS; CDR2 reads YYNGEE. The CDR3 reads CASSVEVNTEAFF. The DNA of the CDR3 is TGTGCCAGCAGCGTAGAGGTGAACACTGAAGCTTTCTTT.

The chain carries TRBV5-4 and TRBJ2-1, with D unresolved. The CDR3 is 12 residues long. Germline V lookup: CDR1 SGHNT, CDR2 YYREEE (reference sequence). The ends were cut back, 5 bases at V and 9 bases at J, with 12 bases in the middle. CDR3 amino acids: CASRSFRCEQFF. The CDR3 bases are TGTGCCAGCAGGTCCTTTCGTTGTGAGCAGTTCTTC.

With regard to this clonotype: This clone may be a read error of a much larger clone one base away. This rearrangement joins TRBV4-2 to TRBJ1-1; TRBD1 matches at 9 bases. Germline V gives CDR1 LGHNA, CDR2 YNFKEQ. CDR3 length: 16 amino acids. The CDR3 DNA reads TGTGTCAGCAGCCAAGCGATACTGACAGGGGGCACTGAAGCTTTCTTT. This gives the protein CVSSQAILTGGTEAFF.

This clonotype has a count of ten or more. This chain uses TRBV7-2 with TRBJ2-3; D unresolved. The ends were cut back, 0 bases at V and 2 bases at J, with 6 bases in the middle. The CDR3 is 14 amino acids. Germline CDR1 and CDR2: SGHTA and FQGNSA. Here the CDR3 DNA reads TGTGCCAGCAGCTTAGCCCGTGACACAGATACGCAGTATTTT. Amino acid sequence: CASSLARDTDTQYF.

This clonotype was counted many times. This sequence joins TRBV14 and TRBJ2-3; D might be TRBD2 (6 bases). The CDR3 consists of 14 residues. V lost 4 bases and J lost 5, with 13 bases in between. The germline gives CDR1 SGHDN, CDR2 FVKESK. DNA of the CDR3: TGTGCCAGCAGCCCGCTAGCGTCTCGAGATACGCAGTATTTT. Amino acids: CASSPLASRDTQYF.

This clonotype was seen ten or more times. CDR3 sequence reads: CANLAGDNTDTQYF. CDR3 nucleotide sequence: TGTGCCAACCTAGCGGGCGATAACACAGATACGCAGTATTTT. The rearrangement joins TRBV6-1 to TRBJ2-3, with 8 bases fitting TRBD2. V lost 10 bases to trimming and J lost 2 bases; unmatched junction nucleotides: 8. The CDR3 spans 14 residues. The germline V gene has CDR1 MNHNS and CDR2 SASEGT.

This clonotype was detected ten times or more. CDR3 DNA sequence: TGTGCCAGCAGCTCCCCGGGACAGGGGGCTTACAATGAGCAGTTCTTC. Its protein is CASSSPGQGAYNEQFF. The V gene is TRBV7-6, the J gene TRBJ2-1; 12 positions match TRBD1. The CDR3 consists of 16 residues. Unmatched junction bases numbered 5, after V lost 4 bases and J lost 4 bases. In germline, CDR1 is SGHVS, CDR2 FNYEAQ.

The chain links TRBV18 to TRBJ1-2, with a possible D match to TRBD1 (6 bases). The CDR3 has 15 amino acids. Germline CDR1 and CDR2: KGHSH and LQKENI. V lost 5 bases and J 4 bases, leaving 17 bases between the germline ends. CDR3 DNA sequence: TGTGCCAGCTCAACCCAAACAGGGACGCCCTATGGCTACACCTTC. This gives the protein CASSTQTGTPYGYTF.

This clonotype was seen a handful of times. The chain carries TRBV25-1 and TRBJ2-6; 9 bases agree with TRBD1. CDR1 is MGHDK and CDR2 is SYGVNS in the germline V gene. The CDR3 contains 15 residues. V dropped 6 bases and J dropped 2; count of bases not matched to a gene: 2. The DNA of the CDR3 is TGTGCCAGCAGGGACAGGGGAGCTGGGGCCAACGTCCTGACTTTC. It codes for CASRDRGAGANVLTF.

This clonotype came up a few times. The chain combines TRBV7-6 with TRBJ2-6; possible D gene TRBD2, 7 bases. Germline CDR1 SGHVS, CDR2 FNYEAQ. The V end lost 5 bases, the J end lost 5 bases, and 22 bases lay between the germline ends. The CDR3 is made up of 18 amino acids. CDR3 nucleotides: TGTGCCAGCAGCCCCTTCGGGGGGCCGAGCGGTTGGGCCAACGTCCTGACTTTC. Translated, it gives CASSPFGGPSGWANVLTF.

The genes are TRBV27 and TRBJ2-5, with TRBD2 as a possible D gene (5 bases). The CDR3 sequence is 13 residues long. The germline V gene encodes CDR1 MNHEY and CDR2 SMNVEV (reference sequence). V shed 5 bases and J shed 2 bases, with 9 bases lying between them. CDR3 amino acids: CASSQAEQETQYF. The CDR3 DNA sequence: TGTGCCAGCAGTCAAGCGGAACAAGAGACCCAGTACTTC.

The chain is built from TRBV6-5 and TRBJ1-1; 7 bases are shared with TRBD1. CDR1 MNHEY and CDR2 SVGAGI come from the germline V gene. This CDR3 region has 15 residues. V dropped 6 bases and J dropped 0; count of bases not matched to a gene: 7. The CDR3 spells CASSLTGPMNTEAFF. The CDR3 nucleotides read TGTGCCAGCAGCCTGACAGGGCCTATGAACACTGAAGCTTTCTTT.